One and the same sample provided the 7 T cell receptor beta chains below, sequenced in a study of blood T cell repertoires in COVID-19. Only in-frame clones appear in the TCRdb table, and some are missing; sequencing was by immunoSEQ multiplex PCR. The table has about 100,000 clones, approximately 86% seen once. Sample: peripheral blood. These receptors were collected from a man aged 45-60 years with active or convalescent COVID-19.

The genes are TRBV6-5 and TRBJ1-1; TRBD1 agrees at 8 bases. Germline lookup yields CDR1 MNHEY and CDR2 SVGAGI. This CDR3 comprises 15 residues. The J segment lost 2 bases and the V segment lost 2 bases, leaving 4 bases of the junction unmatched. The CDR3 nucleotides read TGTGCCAGCAGTTACAGGGACAGGCCCAACACTGAAGCTTTCTTT. Its translation is CASSYRDRPNTEAFF.

This clone occurred once. This chain connects TRBV7-3 to TRBJ2-3; TRBD1 matches at 10 bases. V trimming: 5 bases; J trimming: 4 bases; junction bases outside the gene matches: 6. From germline, CDR1 is SGHTA and CDR2 FQGTGA. This CDR3 is 15 amino acids long. CDR3 protein: CASSPDRGRSDTQYF. The CDR3 DNA is TGTGCCAGCAGCCCCGACAGGGGGCGTTCAGATACGCAGTATTTT. Together with reference TRBV7-3 and TRBJ2-3, the CDR3 gives the full variable domain: GAGVSQTPSNKVTEKGKYVELRCDPISGHTALYWYRQSLGQGPEFLIYFQGTGAADDSGLPNDRFFAVRPEGSVSTLKIQRTERGDSAVYLCASSPDRGRSDTQYFGPGTRLTVL.

The chain links TRBV11-2 to TRBJ1-5, with TRBD1 identical over 10 bases. CDR1 is SGHAT and CDR2 is FQNNGV in the germline V gene. Germline trimming cut 5 bases from V and 6 bases from J; bases unmatched to any gene: 7. The CDR3 extends over 15 amino acids. The DNA of the CDR3 is TGTGCCAGCAGCCTTATGACAGGGGGCGGTCAGCCCCAGCATTTT. Protein sequence: CASSLMTGGGQPQHF.

CDR3 sequence reads: CASSQAGTYPGELFF. For the CDR3, the DNA is TGTGCCAGCAGCCAAGCCGGGACATACCCCGGGGAGCTGTTTTTT. The chain uses TRBV3-1 (or the pseudogene TRBV3-2) and TRBJ2-2; D perhaps matches TRBD1 (6 bases). The CDR3 has 15 amino acids. Germline CDR1 reads LGHDT; CDR2 reads YNNKEL (reference sequence). Trimming took off 1 base at V and 6 bases at J, with 12 bases between the two ends.

The gene calls are TRBV19 and TRBJ2-7; 7 positions match TRBD1. The V and J ends lost 4 bases and 1 base, in that order; junction bases with no gene match: 4. The germline gives CDR1 LNHDA, CDR2 SQIVND (reference sequence). This CDR3 has 14 amino acids. The CDR3 nucleotides read TGTGCCAGTAGTAAGGGGGCGCGTTCCTACGAGCAGTACTTC. Encoded protein: CASSKGARSYEQYF.

The V gene is TRBV18, the J gene TRBJ1-3, with D unclear. Trimming pared 6 bases from V and 3 bases from J, leaving 12 bases between. Germline CDR1 and CDR2: KGHSH and LQKENI. The CDR3 has 14 amino acids. For the CDR3, the DNA is TGTGCCAGCTCTCTGAGAGAGAATGGAAACACCATATATTTT. Its protein product is CASSLRENGNTIYF. Together with reference TRBV18 and TRBJ1-3, the CDR3 gives the full variable domain: NAGVMQNPRHLVRRRGQEARLRCSPMKGHSHVYWYRQLPEEGLKFMVYLQKENIIDESGMPKERFSAEFPKEGPSILRIQQVVRGDSAAYFCASSLRENGNTIYFGEGSWLTVV.

CDR3 residues: CSVLTGGFVEAFF. The DNA for the CDR3 is TGCAGCGTCTTGACAGGGGGATTTGTTGAAGCTTTCTTT. The chain carries TRBV29-1 and TRBJ1-1; 9 positions match TRBD1. Per germline, CDR1 SQVTM and CDR2 ANQGSEA. This CDR3 contains 13 residues. The V gene end was trimmed by 6 bases and the J gene end by 7 bases; junction bases not matched to a gene: 9.